This T cell receptor beta chain was found in a study of blood T cell repertoires in COVID-19. For the study at large: There were acute and convalescent COVID-19 samples, and they came from the United States, Italy and Spain. PBMCs, B-cell-depleted T cells, or T cells were the source of the cDNA or gDNA that made up the material.

The CDR3 contains 13 residues. V dropped 4 bases and J dropped 7 bases, with 13 bases sitting between them. The germline V gene encodes CDR1 SGHTA and CDR2 FQGTGA. TCRdb's copy holds only in-frame clones and misses some; the assay was immunoSEQ multiplex PCR. The table records more than 300,000 clones, roughly four fifths of them present only once. The specimen sequenced was PBMCs or T cells enriched from blood (not recorded which). The origin of this receptor is a woman aged 45-59 years who had recovered from COVID-19. This sequence joins TRBV7-3 and TRBJ1-1; D call uncertain. The CDR3 DNA is TGTGCCAGCAGCTCTGAGGGAGCCTATGAAGCTTTCTTT. It translates to CASSSEGAYEAFF.